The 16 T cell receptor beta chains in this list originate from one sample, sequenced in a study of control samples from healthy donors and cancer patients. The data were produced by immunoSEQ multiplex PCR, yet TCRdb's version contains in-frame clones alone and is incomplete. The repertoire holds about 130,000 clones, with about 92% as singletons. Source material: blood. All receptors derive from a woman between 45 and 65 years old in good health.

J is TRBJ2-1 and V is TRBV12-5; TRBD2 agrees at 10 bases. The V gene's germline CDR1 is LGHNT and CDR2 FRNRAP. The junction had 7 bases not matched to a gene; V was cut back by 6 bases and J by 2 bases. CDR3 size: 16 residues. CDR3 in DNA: TGTGCTAGTGGCCTCGGACTAGCGGAAACCTACAATGAGCAGTTCTTC. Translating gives CASGLGLAETYNEQFF.

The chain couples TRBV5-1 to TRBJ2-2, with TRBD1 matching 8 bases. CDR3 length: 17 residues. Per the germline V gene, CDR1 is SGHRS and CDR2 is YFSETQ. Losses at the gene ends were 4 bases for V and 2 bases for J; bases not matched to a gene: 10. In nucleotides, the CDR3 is TGCGCCAGCAGCCCAACAGGCCAGGGGGCAAACACCGGGGAGCTGTTTTTT. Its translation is CASSPTGQGANTGELFF.

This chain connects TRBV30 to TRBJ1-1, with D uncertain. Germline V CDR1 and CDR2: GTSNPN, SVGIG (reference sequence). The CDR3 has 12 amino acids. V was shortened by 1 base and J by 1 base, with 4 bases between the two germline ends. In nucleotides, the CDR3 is TGTGCCTGGAGTGCGCAGAACACTGAAGCTTTCTTT. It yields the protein CAWSAQNTEAFF. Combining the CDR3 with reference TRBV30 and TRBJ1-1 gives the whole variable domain SQTIHQWPATLVQPVGSPLSLECTVEGTSNPNLYWYRQAAGRGLQLLFYSVGIGQISSEVPQNLSASRPQDRQFILSSKKLLLSDSGFYLCAWSAQNTEAFFGQGTRLTVV.

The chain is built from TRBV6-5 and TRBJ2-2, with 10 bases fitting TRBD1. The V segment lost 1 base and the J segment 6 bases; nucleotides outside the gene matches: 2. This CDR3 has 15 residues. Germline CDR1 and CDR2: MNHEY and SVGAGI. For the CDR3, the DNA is TGTGCCAGCAGTTACTTCGGACAGGGGGCCGGGGAGCTGTTTTTT. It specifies CASSYFGQGAGELFF.

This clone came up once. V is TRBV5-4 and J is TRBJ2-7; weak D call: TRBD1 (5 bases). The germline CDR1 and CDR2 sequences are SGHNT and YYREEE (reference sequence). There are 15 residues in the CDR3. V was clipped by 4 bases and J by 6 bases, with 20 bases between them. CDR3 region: CASSVPGQGLSEQYF. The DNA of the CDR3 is TGTGCCAGCAGCGTGCCCGGGCAGGGTCTGTCCGAGCAGTACTTC.

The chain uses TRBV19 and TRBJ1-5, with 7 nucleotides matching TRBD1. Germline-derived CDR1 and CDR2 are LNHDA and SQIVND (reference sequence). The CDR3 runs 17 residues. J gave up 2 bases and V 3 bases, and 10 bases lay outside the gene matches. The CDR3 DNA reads TGTGCCAGTAGTATCTCGCCGACAGGGTCACGCAATCAGCCCCAGCATTTT. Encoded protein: CASSISPTGSRNQPQHF.

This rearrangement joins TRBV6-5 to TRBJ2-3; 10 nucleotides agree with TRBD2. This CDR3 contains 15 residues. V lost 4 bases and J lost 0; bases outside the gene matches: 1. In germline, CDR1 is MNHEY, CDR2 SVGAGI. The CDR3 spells CASSWTSGSTDTQYF. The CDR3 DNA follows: TGTGCCAGCAGTTGGACTAGCGGTAGCACAGATACGCAGTATTTT.

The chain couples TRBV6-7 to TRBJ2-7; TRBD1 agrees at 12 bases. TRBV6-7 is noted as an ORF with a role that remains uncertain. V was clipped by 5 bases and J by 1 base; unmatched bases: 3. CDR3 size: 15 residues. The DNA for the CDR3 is TGTGCCAGCAGTGCGGGACAGGGGGCTTCCTACGAGCAGTACTTC. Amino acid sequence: CASSAGQGASYEQYF.

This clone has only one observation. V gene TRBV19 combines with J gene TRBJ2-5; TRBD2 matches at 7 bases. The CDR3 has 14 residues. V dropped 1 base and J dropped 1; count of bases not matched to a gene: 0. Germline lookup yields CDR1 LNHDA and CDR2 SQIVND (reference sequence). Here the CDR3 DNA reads TGTGCCAGTAGTATAGGGGAGGGCCAAGAGACCCAGTACTTC. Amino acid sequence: CASSIGEGQETQYF.

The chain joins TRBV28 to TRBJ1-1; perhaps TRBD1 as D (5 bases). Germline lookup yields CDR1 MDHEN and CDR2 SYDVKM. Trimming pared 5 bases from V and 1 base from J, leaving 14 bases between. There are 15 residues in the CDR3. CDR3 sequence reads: CASSAAGPRNTEAFF. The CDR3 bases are TGTGCCAGCAGTGCCGCGGGACCGCGGAACACTGAAGCTTTCTTT.

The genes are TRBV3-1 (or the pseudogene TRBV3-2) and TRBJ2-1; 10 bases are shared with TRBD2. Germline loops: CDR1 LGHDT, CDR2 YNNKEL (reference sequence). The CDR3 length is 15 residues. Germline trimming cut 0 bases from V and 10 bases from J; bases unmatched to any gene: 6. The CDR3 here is CASSQEASGRHEQFF. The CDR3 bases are TGTGCCAGCAGCCAAGAAGCTAGCGGGAGACACGAGCAGTTCTTC.

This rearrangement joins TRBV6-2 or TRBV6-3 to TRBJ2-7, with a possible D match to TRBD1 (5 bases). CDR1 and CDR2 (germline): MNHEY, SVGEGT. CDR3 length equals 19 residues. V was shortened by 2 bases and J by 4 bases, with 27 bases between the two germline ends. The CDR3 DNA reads TGTGCCAGCAGTTACGTAGTATGGGGCCAAGAGGAAAATCGGTACGAGCAGTACTTC. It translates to CASSYVVWGQEENRYEQYF.

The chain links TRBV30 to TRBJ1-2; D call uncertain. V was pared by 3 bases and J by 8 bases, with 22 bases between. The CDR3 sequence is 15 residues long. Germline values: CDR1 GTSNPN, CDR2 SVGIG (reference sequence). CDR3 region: CAWSQRAGSGRGYTF. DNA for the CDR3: TGTGCCTGGAGCCAAAGGGCGGGGAGTGGCAGGGGCTACACCTTC.

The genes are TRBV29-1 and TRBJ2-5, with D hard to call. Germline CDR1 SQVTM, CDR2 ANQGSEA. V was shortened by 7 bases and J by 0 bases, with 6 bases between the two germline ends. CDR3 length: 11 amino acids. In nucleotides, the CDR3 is TGCAGCGGCAGGTACCAAGAGACCCAGTACTTC. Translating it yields CSGRYQETQYF.

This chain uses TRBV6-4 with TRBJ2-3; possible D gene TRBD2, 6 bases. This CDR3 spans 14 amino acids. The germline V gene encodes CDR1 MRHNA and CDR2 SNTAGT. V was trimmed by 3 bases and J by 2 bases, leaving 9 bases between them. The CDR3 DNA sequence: TGTGCCAGCAGTGAGGAGGGTCCCACAGATACGCAGTATTTT. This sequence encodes CASSEEGPTDTQYF.

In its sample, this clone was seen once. The DNA of the CDR3 is TGTGCCAGCAGCCCAGGGGGACCGAACACTGAAGCTTTCTTT. Protein product: CASSPGGPNTEAFF. The chain uses TRBV11-2 and TRBJ1-1; 7 bases line up with TRBD1. The germline gives CDR1 SGHAT, CDR2 FQNNGV. The CDR3 has 14 residues. V lost 5 bases to trimming and J lost 1 base; unmatched junction nucleotides: 4.